The clone carrying this TCR beta chain was seen at least ten times. Its antigen remains unidentified. These data come from a study of T cells in Graves' hyperthyroidism and ophthalmopathy. Study-wide context: Peripheral blood was acquired at first diagnosis, ahead of any therapy whatsoever.

Study-level results: Ophthalmopathy was told apart from stable hyperthyroidism by a 13 V-J model. Most clonotypes expanded in the thyroid (above 0.001) were also present in blood.

The CDR3 contains 14 residues. Trimming shortened V by 4 bases and J by 4 bases, and 14 bases separated the two germline ends. Germline-derived CDR1 and CDR2 are DFQATT and SNEGSKA (reference sequence). Authors of the study amplified TCR beta CDR3 regions from RNA transcripts. Initially, a first-round RT-PCR of the TCR CDR3 employed the HTBI primer set. TCRdb processed the multiplex PCR reads anew with MiXCR; each CDR3 protein has one entry. This table holds roughly 200,000 distinct CDR3 sequences, approximately 16% found once. The source of the PBMCs was approximately 10 ml of fresh peripheral blood.

The gene calls are TRBV20-1 and TRBJ1-5, with D maybe TRBD1 (6 bases). The sequenced sample was blood. The sequence was obtained from a man aged 40-49 years with Graves' hyperthyroidism. The CDR3 DNA follows: TGCAGTGCTACTGGGTGGGGGCAAAATCAGCCCCAGCATTTT. Amino acids: CSATGWGQNQPQHF.